This T cell receptor beta chain was found in a study of blood T cells in healthy people across ages. Findings and caveats of the study: Naive T cell percentage by flow cytometry tracked strongly with beta diversity.

Germline CDR1 is SGHNT and CDR2 is YYREEE (reference sequence). With V trimmed by 4 bases and J by 5 bases, 8 bases remained unmatched. There are 15 residues in the CDR3. This clonotype has only a few counts. Its specificity is not known. Sample-barcoded 5' priming and a J-beta primer mix drove a second PCR of about 6 to 11 cycles. Sequencing of every sample gave 3 million or more CDR3-containing paired-end reads. TCRdb fed the 5' RACE reads into MiXCR, producing one record per CDR3 protein. The sample lists about 560,000 distinct CDR3 sequences; roughly a quarter were seen once. Separately, the same data were catalogued under a study of T cells of mothers and their children.

Sequencing was carried out using blood. This sequence joins TRBV5-4 and TRBJ1-4, with 7 bases lining up with TRBD1. The receptor was isolated from a boy aged 2 to 10 in good health. The CDR3 here is CASSEGQKLNEKLFF. The DNA of the CDR3 is TGTGCCAGCAGCGAGGGACAGAAGCTGAATGAAAAACTGTTTTTT.